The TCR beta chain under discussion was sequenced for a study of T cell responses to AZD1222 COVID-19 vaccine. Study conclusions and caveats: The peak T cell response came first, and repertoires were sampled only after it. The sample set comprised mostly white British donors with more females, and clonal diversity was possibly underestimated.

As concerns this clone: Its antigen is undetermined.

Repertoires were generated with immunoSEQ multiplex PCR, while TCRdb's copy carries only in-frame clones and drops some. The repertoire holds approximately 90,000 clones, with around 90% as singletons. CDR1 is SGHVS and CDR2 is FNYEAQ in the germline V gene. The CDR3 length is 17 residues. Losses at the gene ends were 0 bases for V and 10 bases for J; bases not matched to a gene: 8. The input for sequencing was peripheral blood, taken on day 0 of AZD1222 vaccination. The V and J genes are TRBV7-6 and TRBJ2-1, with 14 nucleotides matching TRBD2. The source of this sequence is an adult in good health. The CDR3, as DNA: TGTGCCAGCAGCTTAGCGCGGGGACTAGCGGGGGAAGGGGAGCAGTTCTTC. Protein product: CASSLARGLAGEGEQFF.